The present T cell receptor beta chain was sequenced within a study of shared clonotypes between healthy human individuals. The table came from immunoSEQ multiplex PCR; TCRdb's copy has only in-frame clones and leaves some out. The data show about half a million clones, with around 79% seen just once and over 10% held by the top ten. This TCR derives from a woman in her forties in good health. Some clones in this sample may be carry-over from other donors' samples. The sample consisted of PBMCs.

The CDR3 reads CASSLDRRDEQYF. DNA of the CDR3: TGTGCCAGCAGCTTAGATCGTAGAGACGAGCAGTACTTC. V is TRBV11-2 and J is TRBJ2-7; no reliable D call. Per the germline V gene, CDR1 is SGHAT and CDR2 is FQNNGV. The CDR3 totals 13 residues. V was cut by 0 bases and J by 5 bases, with 8 bases left in between.